This entry lists 18 T cell receptor beta chains sequenced from one sample in a study of T cells after yellow fever vaccination (dated by TCRdb to between 2018 and 2021). The library was generated by 5' RACE. Sequencer: Illumina HiSeq 2500. TCRdb reworked the public reads: Q25 trimming with fastp, MiXCR clone assembly, productive beta chains retained. Rows with one shared CDR3 protein collapse into an entry with the most common genes and DNA. The sample table shows hundreds of thousands of distinct CDR3 sequences, and 9% to 15% are seen once. Jointly, the top ten make up approximately 15% of the sample. The intended sense of this specimen's treatment or condition label: live attenuated yellow fever vaccine strain. The sample here was PBMCs, taken on the day of the yellow fever booster vaccination. All receptors derive from a man in his thirties or forties who received the YFV17D yellow fever vaccine.

This clonotype was detected a few times. V and J are TRBV27 and TRBJ1-1, with D maybe TRBD1 (5 bases). The V and J ends lost 5 bases and 7 bases respectively, with 14 bases between them. The CDR3 runs 13 residues. Germline V CDR1 and CDR2: MNHEY, SMNVEV (reference sequence). The CDR3: CASSPDSRGEAFF. The CDR3 nucleotides read TGTGCCAGCAGTCCTGACAGTCGTGGTGAAGCTTTCTTT.

About this clonotype: This may be a read error: a much more frequent sequence differs by one nucleotide. The chain couples TRBV29-1 to TRBJ2-6, with D tentatively TRBD1 or TRBD2 (6 bases each). CDR1 and CDR2 from the germline V gene are SQVTM and ANQGSEA. The CDR3 runs 12 residues. The CDR3 is CSAGRGASVLTF. The CDR3 nucleotides read TGCAGCGCGGGTAGGGGGGCCAGCGTCCTGACTTTC.

The chain is built from TRBV5-1 and TRBJ2-7; TRBD2 aligns across 7 bases. J lost 2 bases, V lost 4 bases, and 3 bases had no gene match. CDR1 is SGHRS, CDR2 YFSETQ, per germline. This CDR3 is 13 amino acids long. CDR3 bases: TGCGCCAGCAGCAGGACTAGTACCTACGAGCAGTACTTC. This sequence encodes CASSRTSTYEQYF.

This clonotype showed up just once. The chain recombines TRBV28 with TRBJ2-7, with D possibly being TRBD1 (6 bases). V lost 1 base to trimming and J lost 6 bases, with 10 bases between them. CDR1 is MDHEN and CDR2 is SYDVKM in the germline V gene. This CDR3 is built from 13 residues. The CDR3 nucleotides read TGTGCCAGCAGTTTATTCCGCAGGGGCGAGCAGTACTTC. It yields the protein CASSLFRRGEQYF.

This clonotype came up many times. The chain joins TRBV28 to TRBJ2-7; 7 bases map to TRBD1. There are 14 residues in the CDR3. J lost 6 bases, V lost 6 bases, and 11 bases had no gene match. Germline V gives CDR1 MDHEN, CDR2 SYDVKM. CDR3 residues: CASREESTGLEQYF. The CDR3 nucleotides read TGTGCCAGCAGAGAGGAGTCGACAGGGCTCGAGCAGTACTTC.

This clonotype came up a few times. The rearrangement uses TRBV7-2 and TRBJ2-1, with 8 bases identical to TRBD2. Germline lookup yields CDR1 SGHTA and CDR2 FQGNSA. The CDR3 runs to 14 residues. V trimming: 5 bases; J trimming: 7 bases; junction bases outside the gene matches: 7. The CDR3 DNA reads TGTGCCAGCAGCCCACCGGGGGGGCGAAATGAGCAGTTCTTC. Residues: CASSPPGGRNEQFF.

The chain recombines TRBV3-1 with TRBJ2-7, with D possibly matching TRBD1 (5 bases). V was shortened by 4 bases and J by 7 bases, with 20 bases between the two germline ends. Germline CDR1 is LGHDT and CDR2 is YNNKEL (reference sequence). This CDR3 is built from 15 residues. The DNA for the CDR3 is TGTGCCAGCAGCCTGCGTGGCAGGGTAATAGGAGAGCAGTACTTC. Residues: CASSLRGRVIGEQYF.

This clonotype turned up a few times. V and J are TRBV28 and TRBJ2-5; D is unresolved. Germline V CDR1 and CDR2: MDHEN, SYDVKM. Trimming took 4 bases from V and 5 from J, leaving 20 bases between them. The CDR3 has 16 amino acids. The CDR3 DNA is TGTGCCAGCAGTTCCTACACGTACTCTATGGGGGAGACCCAGTACTTC. This encodes CASSSYTYSMGETQYF. The whole variable domain, filled in from reference TRBV28 and TRBJ2-5, reads DVKVTQSSRYLVKRTGEKVFLECVQDMDHENMFWYRQDPGLGLRLIYFSYDVKMKEKGDIPEGYSVSREKKERFSLILESASTNQTSMYLCASSSYTYSMGETQYFGPGTRLLVL.

The J gene is TRBJ1-4, the V gene TRBV5-1; no clear D. V lost 0 bases and J 8 bases, leaving 11 bases between the germline ends. The CDR3 has 14 amino acids. Per the germline V gene, CDR1 is SGHRS and CDR2 is YFSETQ. DNA for the CDR3: TGCGCCAGCAGCTTGGGAACCGAACGGGAAAAACTGTTTTTT. Translated, it gives CASSLGTEREKLFF.

This clonotype was counted a few times. The chain has TRBV14 and TRBJ2-3, with a weak D call TRBD2 (5 bases). The CDR3 length is 16 residues. Germline CDR1 SGHDN, CDR2 FVKESK. Trimming cost V 1 base and J 4 bases, with 15 bases left between them. The chain's CDR3 is CASSQAGRRRADTQYF. The CDR3 DNA reads as TGTGCCAGCAGCCAAGCAGGCAGGCGGCGGGCAGATACGCAGTATTTT. Variable domain in full (rest from reference TRBV14 and TRBJ2-3): EAGVTQFPSHSVIEKGQTVTLRCDPISGHDNLYWYRRVMGKEIKFLLHFVKESKQDESGMPNNRFLAERTGGTYSTLKVQPAELEDSGVYFCASSQAGRRRADTQYFGPGTRLTVL.

This clonotype was detected once. The genes are TRBV20-1 and TRBJ2-7, with D possibly matching TRBD1 (6 bases). With 3 bases removed from V and 2 bases from J, the gap between germline ends came to 14 bases. Per the germline V gene, CDR1 is DFQATT and CDR2 is SNEGSKA (reference sequence). The CDR3 spans 14 residues. The CDR3 region has the DNA TGCAGTGCTAGTACAGGGATACTGACCTACGAGCAGTACTTC. Amino acids: CSASTGILTYEQYF.

This chain uses TRBV10-3 with TRBJ1-2, with D perhaps TRBD1 (6 bases). The V end lost 10 bases, the J end lost 6 bases, and 27 bases lay between the germline ends. Germline assignment: CDR1 ENHRY and CDR2 SYGVKD. The CDR3 sequence is 16 residues long. Written as DNA, the CDR3 is TGTGCCACCACCCGATCAGACACAGGGAAAGGCGATGGCTACACCTTC. It translates to CATTRSDTGKGDGYTF.

This clonotype was counted between two and nine times. The J gene is TRBJ1-5, the V gene TRBV6-5; no clear D. The V gene's germline CDR1 is MNHEY and CDR2 SVGAGI. V gave up 5 bases and J gave up 4 bases, with 12 bases separating them. The CDR3 contains 14 residues. CDR3 region: CASSHAQQNQPQHF. Written as DNA, the CDR3 is TGTGCCAGCAGTCACGCCCAGCAAAATCAGCCCCAGCATTTT.

This clonotype was seen a few times. The rearrangement joins TRBV5-4 to TRBJ2-5, with a possible D match to TRBD1 (6 bases). V was clipped by 3 bases and J by 0 bases, with 12 bases between them. This CDR3 region has 15 residues. Germline V gene data show CDR1 as SGHNT and CDR2 as YYREEE (reference sequence). Here the CDR3 DNA reads TGTGCCAGCAGCTCCGGGACACAATACCAAGAGACCCAGTACTTC. Its protein product is CASSSGTQYQETQYF.

This clonotype was counted between two and nine times. The rearrangement links TRBV20-1 to TRBJ1-1; D may be TRBD1 (6 bases). Germline V CDR1 and CDR2: DFQATT, SNEGSKA (reference sequence). V lost 2 bases and J 2 bases, leaving 12 bases between the germline ends. This CDR3 has 14 residues. The CDR3 region has the DNA TGCAGTGCTAGATGGGGAGGGGGAAACACTGAAGCTTTCTTT. Its protein product is CSARWGGGNTEAFF.

This clonotype was recorded a few times. V gene TRBV12-3 or TRBV12-4 combines with J gene TRBJ1-6, with D unresolved. This CDR3 has 15 residues. V was clipped by 6 bases and J by 7 bases, with 16 bases between them. CDR3 in amino acids: CASSPEPRPNSPLHF. The CDR3 bases are TGTGCCAGCAGCCCTGAGCCACGGCCCAATTCACCCCTCCACTTT.

The chain has TRBV6-5 and TRBJ1-4; D is possibly TRBD1 (6 bases). The V end lost 0 bases, the J end lost 2 bases, and 7 bases lay between the germline ends. Germline values: CDR1 MNHEY, CDR2 SVGAGI. This CDR3 region has 15 residues. The CDR3 nucleotides read TGTGCCAGCAGTTACTCCGGACAGACTAATGAAAAACTGTTTTTT. Its translation is CASSYSGQTNEKLFF.

The chain links TRBV30 to TRBJ2-1; 9 positions agree with TRBD2. This CDR3 is built from 13 residues. The V gene's germline CDR1 is GTSNPN and CDR2 SVGIG (reference sequence). V gave up 2 bases and J gave up 8 bases; unmatched junction bases: 4. The CDR3: CAWSIAGVDEQFF. The CDR3 bases are TGTGCCTGGAGTATAGCGGGAGTCGATGAGCAGTTCTTC.